This T cell receptor beta chain was captured in a study of blood T cells in healthy people across ages. General study results and limits: Long-lived donors exceeded aged donors in naive CD4+ cells and diversity. While age rose, TCR beta diversity per million T cells dropped in a roughly linear way.

This clonotype was counted a few times. Antigen specificity is unknown. Together with a sample-barcoded 5' primer, a J-beta primer mix was included in a second PCR lasting 7 to 11 cycles. From each sample, at least 3 million paired-end reads containing CDR3 were obtained. TCRdb reanalysed the 5' RACE reads using MiXCR and keeps one entry per CDR3 protein. Among approximately 690,000 distinct CDR3 sequences listed, approximately 59% were seen once. The receptor was derived from a man in his 60s in good health. The sample comprised blood.

CDR3 in amino acids: CSASPPLGTYEQYF. The CDR3 nucleotides read TGCAGTGCTAGTCCCCCCTTAGGGACCTACGAGCAGTACTTC. V gene TRBV20-1 combines with J gene TRBJ2-7; D unclear. The ends were cut back, 3 bases at V and 2 bases at J, with 14 bases in the middle. The CDR3 runs 14 residues. The germline V gene has CDR1 DFQATT and CDR2 SNEGSKA (reference sequence).